This TCR beta chain appears in the sequencing data of a study of blood T cell repertoires in COVID-19. Study as a whole: The United States, Italy and Spain supplied acute and convalescent COVID-19 samples.

Under the authors' procedure: Reference gene primers were amplified, and this amplification served to estimate nucleated cell counts. Data came from immunoSEQ multiplex PCR; TCRdb stores just in-frame clones and leaves some out. Clone size and V and J calls were adopted from that table, with D and trimming inferred from the DNA. The sample records nearly 400,000 clones, approximately 89% being singletons. Assignments of participants to cohorts depended upon their own reported clinical history. Cohort 3 donors counted as recovered after two negative PCRs, clearance, or resolved symptoms. Trimming removed 2 bases from V and 3 bases from J, with 13 bases in between. This CDR3 contains 16 residues. Looked up from germline, CDR1 is MNHEY and CDR2 is SVGAGI.

Material for sequencing was PBMCs or T cells enriched from blood (not recorded which). The chain joins TRBV6-5 to TRBJ2-2, with D hard to call. This TCR derives from a woman between 25 and 40 years old who had recovered from COVID-19. DNA for the CDR3: TGTGCCAGCAGTTACCTATCCGACTCCTACACCGGGGAGCTGTTTTTT. Protein sequence: CASSYLSDSYTGELFF.